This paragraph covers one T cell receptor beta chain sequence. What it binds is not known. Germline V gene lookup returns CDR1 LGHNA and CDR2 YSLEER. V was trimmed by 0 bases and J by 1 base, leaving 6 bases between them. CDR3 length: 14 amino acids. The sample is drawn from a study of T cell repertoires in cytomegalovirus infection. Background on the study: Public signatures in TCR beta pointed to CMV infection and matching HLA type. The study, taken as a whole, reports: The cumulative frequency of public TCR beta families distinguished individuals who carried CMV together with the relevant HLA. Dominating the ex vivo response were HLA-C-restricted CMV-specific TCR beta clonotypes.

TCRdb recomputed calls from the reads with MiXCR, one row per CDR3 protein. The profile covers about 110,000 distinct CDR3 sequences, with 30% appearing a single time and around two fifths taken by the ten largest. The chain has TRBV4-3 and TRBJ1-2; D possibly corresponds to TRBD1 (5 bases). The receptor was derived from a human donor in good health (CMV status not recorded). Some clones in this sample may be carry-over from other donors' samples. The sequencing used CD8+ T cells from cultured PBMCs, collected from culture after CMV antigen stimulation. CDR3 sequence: CASSQEGDNYGYTF. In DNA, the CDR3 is TGCGCCAGCAGCCAAGAAGGGGATAACTATGGCTACACCTTC.